The present T cell receptor beta chain was sequenced within a study of identical twins. Findings of the study overall: Not following the same donors, the study drew its conclusions from cross-sectional statistical analysis.

This clonotype was observed a handful of times. The antigen remains undetermined. TCRdb reprocessed the 5' RACE reads with MiXCR, giving one entry per CDR3 protein. There are fewer than 550,000 distinct CDR3 sequences in the sample; roughly an eighth occur only once, and around 0.98% lies in the top ten. This CDR3 is 15 amino acids long. Looked up from germline, CDR1 is SGDLS and CDR2 is YYNGEE. After removal of 0 bases from V and 2 bases from J, the junction contained 4 bases not matched to a gene. These data are also associated with another study on yellow fever vaccine responses in identical twins. From that study: Reportedly, twins showed a vaccine T cell response that looked partly convergent and partly personalized.

The specimen was CD4+ T cells sorted from blood. The chain carries TRBV9 and TRBJ1-1; TRBD1 matches 7 bases. The TCR comes from a woman aged 18-35 years in good health. The CDR3 coding sequence is TGTGCCAGCAGCGTAGTAGGAGGGGGCAACACTGAAGCTTTCTTT. Translated, it gives CASSVVGGGNTEAFF.